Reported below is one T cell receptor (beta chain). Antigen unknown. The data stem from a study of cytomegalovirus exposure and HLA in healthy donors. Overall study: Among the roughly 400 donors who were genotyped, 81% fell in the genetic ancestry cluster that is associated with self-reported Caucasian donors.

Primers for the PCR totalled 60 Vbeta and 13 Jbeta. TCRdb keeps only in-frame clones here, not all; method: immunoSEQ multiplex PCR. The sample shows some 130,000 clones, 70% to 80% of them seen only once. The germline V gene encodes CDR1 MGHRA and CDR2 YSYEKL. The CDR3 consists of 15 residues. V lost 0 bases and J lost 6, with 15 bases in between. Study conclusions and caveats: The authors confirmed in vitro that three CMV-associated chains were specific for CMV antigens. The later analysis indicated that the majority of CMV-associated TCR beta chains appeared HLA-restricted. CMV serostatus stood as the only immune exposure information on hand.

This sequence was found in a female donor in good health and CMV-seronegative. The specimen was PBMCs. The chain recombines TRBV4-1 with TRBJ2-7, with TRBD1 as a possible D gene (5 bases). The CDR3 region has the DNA TGCGCCAGCAGCCAAGACGGCAGGGCGGAATCCGAGCAGTACTTC. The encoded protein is CASSQDGRAESEQYF.